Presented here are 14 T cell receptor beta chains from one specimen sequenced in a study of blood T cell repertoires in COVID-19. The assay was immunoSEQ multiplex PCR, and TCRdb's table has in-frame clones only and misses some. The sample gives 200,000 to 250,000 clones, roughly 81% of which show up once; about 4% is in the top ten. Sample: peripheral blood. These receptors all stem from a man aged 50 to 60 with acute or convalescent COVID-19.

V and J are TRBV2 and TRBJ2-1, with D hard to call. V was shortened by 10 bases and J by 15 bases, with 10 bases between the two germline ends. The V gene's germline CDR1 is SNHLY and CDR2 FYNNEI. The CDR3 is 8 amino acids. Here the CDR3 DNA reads TGTGCCACGAACCTTAGGTTCTTC. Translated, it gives CATNLRFF.

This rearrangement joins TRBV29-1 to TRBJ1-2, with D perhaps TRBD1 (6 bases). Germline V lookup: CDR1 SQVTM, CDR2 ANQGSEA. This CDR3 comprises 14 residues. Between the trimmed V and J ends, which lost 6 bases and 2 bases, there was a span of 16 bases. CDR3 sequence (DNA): TGCAGCGTATCAGGACAGAATTCCAACTATGGCTACACCTTC. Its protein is CSVSGQNSNYGYTF.

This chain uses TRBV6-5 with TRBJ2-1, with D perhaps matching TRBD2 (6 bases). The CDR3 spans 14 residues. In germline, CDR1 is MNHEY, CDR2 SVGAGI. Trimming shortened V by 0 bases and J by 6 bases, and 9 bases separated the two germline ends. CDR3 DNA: TGTGCCAGCAGTTACTCAACGGGAGCCAATGAGCAGTTCTTC. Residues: CASSYSTGANEQFF.

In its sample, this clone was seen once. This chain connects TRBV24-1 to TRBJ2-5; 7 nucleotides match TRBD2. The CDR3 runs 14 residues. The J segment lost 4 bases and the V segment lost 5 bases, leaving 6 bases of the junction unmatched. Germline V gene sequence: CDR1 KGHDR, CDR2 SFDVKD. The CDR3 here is CATSVRGGRETQYF. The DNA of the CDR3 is TGTGCCACCAGTGTTAGGGGAGGGCGAGAGACCCAGTACTTC.

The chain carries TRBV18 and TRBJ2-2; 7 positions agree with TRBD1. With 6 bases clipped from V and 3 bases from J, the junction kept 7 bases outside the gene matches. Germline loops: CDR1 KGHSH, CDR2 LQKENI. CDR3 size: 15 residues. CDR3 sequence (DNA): TGTGCCAGCTCGTTAGGGGGCCCAGACACCGGGGAGCTGTTTTTT. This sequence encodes CASSLGGPDTGELFF.

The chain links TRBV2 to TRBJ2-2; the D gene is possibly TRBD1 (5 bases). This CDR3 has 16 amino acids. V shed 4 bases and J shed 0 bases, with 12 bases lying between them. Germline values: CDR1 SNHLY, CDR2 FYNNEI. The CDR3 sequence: CASSGRTPTNTGELFF. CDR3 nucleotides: TGTGCCAGCAGTGGGCGGACACCGACGAACACCGGGGAGCTGTTTTTT.

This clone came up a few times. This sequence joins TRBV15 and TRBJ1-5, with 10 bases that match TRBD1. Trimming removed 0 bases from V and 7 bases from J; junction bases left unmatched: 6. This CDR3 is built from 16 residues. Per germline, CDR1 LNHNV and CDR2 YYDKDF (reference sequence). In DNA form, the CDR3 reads TGTGCCACCAGCAGAGAGGGGACAGGGGTTGGGCAGCCCCAGCATTTT. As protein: CATSREGTGVGQPQHF.

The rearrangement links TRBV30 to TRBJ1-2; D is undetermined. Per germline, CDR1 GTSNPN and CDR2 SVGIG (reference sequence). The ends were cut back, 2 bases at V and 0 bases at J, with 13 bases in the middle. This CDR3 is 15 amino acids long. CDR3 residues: CAWSPIPEANYGYTF. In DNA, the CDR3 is TGTGCCTGGAGTCCTATCCCCGAAGCTAACTATGGCTACACCTTC.

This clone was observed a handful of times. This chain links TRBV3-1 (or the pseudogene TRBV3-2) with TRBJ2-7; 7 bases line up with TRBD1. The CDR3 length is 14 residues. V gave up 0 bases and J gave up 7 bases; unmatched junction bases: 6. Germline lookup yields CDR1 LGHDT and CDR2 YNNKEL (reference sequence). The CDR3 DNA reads TGTGCCAGCAGCCAAGAACAGGGGTTAGGGGAGCAGTACTTC. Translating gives CASSQEQGLGEQYF.

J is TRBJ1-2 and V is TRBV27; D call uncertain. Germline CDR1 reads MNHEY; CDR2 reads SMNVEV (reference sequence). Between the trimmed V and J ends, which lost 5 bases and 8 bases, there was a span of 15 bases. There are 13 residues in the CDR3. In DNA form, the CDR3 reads TGTGCCAGCAGTCTCTCCCCCCGCGGCGGCTACACCTTC. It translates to CASSLSPRGGYTF.

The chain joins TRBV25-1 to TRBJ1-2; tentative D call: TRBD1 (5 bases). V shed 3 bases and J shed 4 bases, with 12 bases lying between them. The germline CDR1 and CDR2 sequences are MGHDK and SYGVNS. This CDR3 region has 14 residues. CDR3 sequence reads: CASSELDRVYGYTF. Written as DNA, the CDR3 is TGTGCCAGCAGTGAGTTAGACAGAGTCTATGGCTACACCTTC.

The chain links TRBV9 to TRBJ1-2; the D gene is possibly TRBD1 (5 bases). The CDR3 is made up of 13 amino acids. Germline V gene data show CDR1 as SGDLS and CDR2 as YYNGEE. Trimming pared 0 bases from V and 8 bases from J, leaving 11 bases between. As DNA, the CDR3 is TGTGCCAGCAGCGTAGCGGCAGGGCAGGGCTACACCTTC. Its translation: CASSVAAGQGYTF.

The CDR3 DNA reads TGTGCCAGCAGCTCTCACGGCGGCGGGAAGGTAGAGACCCAGTACTTC. This codes for CASSSHGGGKVETQYF. This chain links TRBV11-2 with TRBJ2-5; D may be TRBD2 (6 bases). Trimming stripped 4 bases from V and 4 bases from J, with 19 bases between. Germline V gene lookup returns CDR1 SGHAT and CDR2 FQNNGV. The CDR3 is 16 residues long.

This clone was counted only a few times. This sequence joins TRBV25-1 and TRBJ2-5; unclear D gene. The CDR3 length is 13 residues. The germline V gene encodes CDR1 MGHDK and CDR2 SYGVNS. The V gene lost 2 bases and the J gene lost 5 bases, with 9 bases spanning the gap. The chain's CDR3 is CASSEAPRETQYF. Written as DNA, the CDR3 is TGTGCCAGCAGTGAAGCCCCACGGGAGACCCAGTACTTC.